Below, 22 T cell receptor beta chains from the same sample are listed, as sequenced in a study of blood T cell repertoires in COVID-19. Libraries were prepared by immunoSEQ multiplex PCR; TCRdb keeps only in-frame clonotypes and omits some of them. The sample holds 150,000 or so clones, about three quarters seen once. Source material: peripheral blood. Receptors originate from a woman in her forties or fifties with active or convalescent COVID-19.

The V gene is TRBV7-6, the J gene TRBJ2-1; TRBD2 matches 16 bases. V lost 7 bases to trimming and J lost 6 bases; unmatched junction nucleotides: 12. Germline-derived CDR1 and CDR2 are SGHVS and FNYEAQ. The CDR3 loop spans 18 amino acids. CDR3 protein: CASTIRGLAGGVGNEQFF. CDR3 DNA: TGTGCCAGCACCATTCGGGGACTAGCGGGAGGGGTGGGCAATGAGCAGTTCTTC.

A few counts support this clone. This rearrangement joins TRBV6-5 to TRBJ2-1; D might be TRBD2 (5 bases). V shed 6 bases and J shed 4 bases, with 13 bases lying between them. Germline values: CDR1 MNHEY, CDR2 SVGAGI. CDR3 size: 14 residues. In DNA form, the CDR3 reads TGTGCCAGCAGCAAAAAGTCGGGGTACAATGAGCAGTTCTTC. Protein: CASSKKSGYNEQFF.

Only one count was recorded for this clone. The chain couples TRBV2 to TRBJ2-5, with TRBD2 matching 9 bases. The CDR3 covers 12 residues. Germline values: CDR1 SNHLY, CDR2 FYNNEI. Trimming cost V 7 bases and J 5 bases; bases outside gene matches: 2. DNA of the CDR3: TGTGCCAGCATAGCGGGAGTCGAGACCCAGTACTTC. Protein: CASIAGVETQYF.

This chain uses TRBV24-1 with TRBJ1-1; D is possibly TRBD1 (6 bases). CDR3 length: 14 residues. The germline V and J ends were trimmed by 7 bases and 1 base, with 12 bases remaining between them. Germline V gene sequence: CDR1 KGHDR, CDR2 SFDVKD. CDR3 coding DNA: TGTGCCACCAGGGACAGCACAGGGAACACTGAAGCTTTCTTT. Translation: CATRDSTGNTEAFF.

V is TRBV4-3 and J is TRBJ2-1; 12 nucleotides agree with TRBD2. Trimming at V came to 4 bases and at J to 10 bases, leaving 2 bases not matched to a gene. This CDR3 contains 13 residues. CDR1 is LGHNA, CDR2 YSLEER, per germline. CDR3 sequence: CASSRGLAGEQFF. The CDR3 DNA sequence: TGCGCCAGCAGCCGAGGACTAGCGGGAGAGCAGTTCTTC.

J is TRBJ2-5 and V is TRBV18; no reliable D call. Germline CDR1 and CDR2: KGHSH and LQKENI. Trimming left V 3 bases short and J 0 bases short, with 5 bases between. The CDR3 runs to 13 residues. The DNA of the CDR3 is TGTGCCAGCTCACCGCAGTACCAAGAGACCCAGTACTTC. It codes for CASSPQYQETQYF.

This clone was seen only once. The chain uses TRBV4-3 and TRBJ1-2, with D tentatively TRBD1 (6 bases). The CDR3 consists of 15 residues. Germline V gene lookup returns CDR1 LGHNA and CDR2 YSLEER. The V gene lost 0 bases and the J gene lost 6 bases, with 14 bases spanning the gap. DNA for the CDR3: TGCGCCAGCAGCCAAGACCTCAGGGGAACTGATGGCTACACCTTC. Translation gives CASSQDLRGTDGYTF.

V usage is TRBV28 and J usage is TRBJ1-5, with 7 bases identical to TRBD1. Germline lookup yields CDR1 MDHEN and CDR2 SYDVKM. CDR3 length: 14 amino acids. V was pared by 4 bases and J by 2 bases, with 2 bases of the junction left unmatched. The CDR3 reads CASSSTGGNQPQHF. The CDR3 DNA is TGTGCCAGCAGTTCTACAGGGGGCAATCAGCCCCAGCATTTT.

The J gene is TRBJ2-3, the V gene TRBV9; D unresolved. From germline, CDR1 is SGDLS and CDR2 YYNGEE. CDR3 length equals 14 residues. Trimming shortened V by 0 bases and J by 4 bases, and 9 bases separated the two germline ends. CDR3 residues: CASSVVGEADTQYF. The CDR3 coding sequence is TGTGCCAGCAGCGTAGTAGGAGAGGCAGATACGCAGTATTTT.

The chain has TRBV4-2 and TRBJ1-3; D is ambiguous. CDR1 is LGHNA, CDR2 YNFKEQ, per germline. The CDR3 runs to 15 residues. V shed 3 bases and J shed 1 base, with 10 bases lying between them. This CDR3 is CASSQRLTSGNTIYF. CDR3 DNA: TGTGCCAGCAGCCAGCGACTTACGTCTGGAAACACCATATATTTT.

The V gene is TRBV5-4, the J gene TRBJ1-5, with a possible D match to TRBD1 (5 bases). This CDR3 has 15 residues. V gave up 2 bases and J gave up 2 bases, with 11 bases separating them. Germline CDR1 and CDR2: SGHNT and YYREEE (reference sequence). This CDR3 reads CASSLGGDGNQPQHF. The CDR3 nucleotides read TGTGCCAGCAGCTTAGGCGGGGACGGCAATCAGCCCCAGCATTTT.

Notes on this clone: The same CDR3 is also encoded by other DNA sequences in this sample. J is TRBJ2-1 and V is TRBV12-3 or TRBV12-4, with D perhaps matching TRBD2 (6 bases). CDR3 size: 12 residues. V lost 6 bases to trimming and J lost 7 bases, with 10 bases between them. The CDR3 region has the DNA TGTGCCAGCAGCCTGGGGGGAAATGAGCAGTTCTTC. This translates into CASSLGGNEQFF.

The CDR3 nucleotides read TGCGCCAGCAGCCAAGAAGGGAGGGGGTTGCCATTACCCCTCCACTTT. Translation gives CASSQEGRGLPLPLHF. This chain joins TRBV4-3 and TRBJ1-6; D might be TRBD1 (6 bases). CDR1 is LGHNA, CDR2 YSLEER, per germline. The CDR3 is 16 amino acids. V was pared by 0 bases and J by 12 bases, with 18 bases between.

This clone was detected many times. For the CDR3, the DNA is TGTGCCAGCAGCCTTCCCCGGCGGACCGGGGAGCTGTTTTTT. The encoded protein is CASSLPRRTGELFF. The chain employs TRBV2 and TRBJ2-2; D is unclear. The CDR3 covers 14 residues. The V gene lost 6 bases and the J gene lost 5 bases, with 13 bases spanning the gap. Germline V gene lookup returns CDR1 SNHLY and CDR2 FYNNEI.

This clone came up a few times. The chain combines TRBV28 with TRBJ1-1; D gene unclear. Between the trimmed V and J ends, which lost 5 bases and 6 bases, there was a span of 19 bases. Germline CDR1 MDHEN, CDR2 SYDVKM. This CDR3 has 15 residues. The CDR3 bases are TGTGCCAGCAGTATCCCCGGGGAACCGGAGCCTGAAGCTTTCTTT. This encodes CASSIPGEPEPEAFF.

The rearrangement joins TRBV15 to TRBJ2-7; D is possibly TRBD1 (6 bases). The ends were cut back, 3 bases at V and 2 bases at J, with 8 bases in the middle. Germline assignment: CDR1 LNHNV and CDR2 YYDKDF (reference sequence). CDR3 length: 13 residues. The CDR3 region is CATSRDSTYEQYF. CDR3 coding DNA: TGTGCCACCAGCAGGGACAGCACCTACGAGCAGTACTTC. The variable domain in full, with the rest retrieved from reference TRBV15 and TRBJ2-7, is DAMVIQNPRYQVTQFGKPVTLSCSQTLNHNVMYWYQQKSSQAPKLLFHYYDKDFNNEADTPDNFQSRRPNTSFCFLDIRSPGLGDTAMYLCATSRDSTYEQYFGPGTRLTVT.

CDR3 bases: TGTGCCAGCAGCGCCAGTTCAGGGGCTGAAGCTTTCTTT. Amino acids: CASSASSGAEAFF. The J gene is TRBJ1-1, the V gene TRBV5-6; possible D gene TRBD1, 6 bases. This CDR3 has 13 residues. CDR1 SGHDT and CDR2 YYEEEE come from the germline V gene. V was clipped by 4 bases and J by 6 bases, with 13 bases between them.

This sequence joins TRBV30 and TRBJ1-2, with a possible D match to TRBD1 (6 bases). The germline V and J ends were trimmed by 0 bases and 6 bases, with 11 bases remaining between them. The CDR3 has 13 residues. Per the germline V gene, CDR1 is GTSNPN and CDR2 is SVGIG (reference sequence). For the CDR3, the DNA is TGTGCCTGGAGTGTGCAGGGGATGAATGGCTACACCTTC. Amino acids: CAWSVQGMNGYTF.

The rearrangement uses TRBV12-2 and TRBJ1-5; the DNA was not used to check the table's D call, TRBD1. TRBV12-2 is termed a pseudogene. This CDR3 has 14 residues. The CDR3 loop reads CASRLDRGYQPQHF. The DNA for the CDR3 is TGTGCAAGTCGCCTCGACAGGGGATATCAGCCCCAGCATTTT.

This chain links TRBV5-1 with TRBJ2-4, with TRBD1 identical over 8 bases. The CDR3 extends over 17 amino acids. Trimming at V came to 4 bases and at J to 3 bases, leaving 12 bases not matched to a gene. Germline CDR1 reads SGHRS; CDR2 reads YFSETQ. CDR3 amino acids: CASSQTRGHSGKNIQYF. CDR3 nucleotide sequence: TGCGCCAGCAGCCAAACCAGGGGGCACTCTGGCAAAAACATTCAGTACTTC. Supplemented by reference TRBV5-1 and TRBJ2-4, the full variable domain reads KAGVTQTPRYLIKTRGQQVTLSCSPISGHRSVSWYQQTPGQGLQFLFEYFSETQRNKGNFPGRFSGRQFSNSRSEMNVSTLELGDSALYLCASSQTRGHSGKNIQYFGAGTRLSVL.

The chain uses TRBV7-9 and TRBJ2-7; possibly TRBD1 for D (5 bases). Per the germline V gene, CDR1 is SEHNR and CDR2 is FQNEAQ (reference sequence). V gave up 3 bases and J gave up 4 bases, with 16 bases separating them. CDR3 length: 15 residues. The CDR3 region is CASSLGYQGRYEQYF. The CDR3 coding sequence is TGTGCCAGCAGCTTGGGATATCAGGGAAGATACGAGCAGTACTTC. Combining the CDR3 with reference TRBV7-9 and TRBJ2-7 gives the whole variable domain DTGVSQNPRHKITKRGQNVTFRCDPISEHNRLYWYRQTLGQGPEFLTYFQNEAQLEKSRLLSDRFSAERPKGSFSTLEIQRTEQGDSAMYLCASSLGYQGRYEQYFGPGTRLTVT.

The gene calls are TRBV6-5 and TRBJ1-3; D is unclear. CDR1 is MNHEY, CDR2 SVGAGI, per germline. Trimming left V 3 bases short and J 2 bases short, with 14 bases between. This CDR3 spans 16 amino acids. This chain's CDR3 is CASSYGRARPGNTIYF. The DNA of the CDR3 is TGTGCCAGCAGTTATGGGAGGGCGAGGCCTGGAAACACCATATATTTT.